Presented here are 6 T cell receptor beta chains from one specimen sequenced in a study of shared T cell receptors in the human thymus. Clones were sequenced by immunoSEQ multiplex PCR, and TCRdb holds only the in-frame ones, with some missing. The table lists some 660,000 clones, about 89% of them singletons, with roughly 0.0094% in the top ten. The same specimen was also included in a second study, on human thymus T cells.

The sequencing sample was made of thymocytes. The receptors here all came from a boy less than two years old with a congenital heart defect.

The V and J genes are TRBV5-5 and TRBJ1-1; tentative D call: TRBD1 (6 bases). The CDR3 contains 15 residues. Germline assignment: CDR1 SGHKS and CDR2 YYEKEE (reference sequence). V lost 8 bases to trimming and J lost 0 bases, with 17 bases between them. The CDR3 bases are TGTGCCAGTCAACAGGGTACCCCGATGAACACTGAAGCTTTCTTT. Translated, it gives CASQQGTPMNTEAFF. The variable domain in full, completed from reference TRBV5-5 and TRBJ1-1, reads DAGVTQSPTHLIKTRGQQVTLRCSPISGHKSVSWYQQVLGQGPQFIFQYYEKEERGRGNFPDRFSARQFPNYSSELNVNALLLGDSALYLCASQQGTPMNTEAFFGQGTRLTVV.

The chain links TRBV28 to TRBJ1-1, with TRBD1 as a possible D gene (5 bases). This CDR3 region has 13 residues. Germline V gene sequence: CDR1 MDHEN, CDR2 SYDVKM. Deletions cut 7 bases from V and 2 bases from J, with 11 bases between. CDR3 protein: CASTIDRNTEAFF. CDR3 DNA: TGTGCCAGCACCATCGACAGAAACACTGAAGCTTTCTTT.

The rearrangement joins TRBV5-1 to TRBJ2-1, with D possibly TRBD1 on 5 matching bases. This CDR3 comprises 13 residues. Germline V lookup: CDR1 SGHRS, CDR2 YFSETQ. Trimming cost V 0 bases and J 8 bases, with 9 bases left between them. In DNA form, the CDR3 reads TGCGCCAGCAGCTTGGACAGGTTCCATGAGCAGTTCTTC. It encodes CASSLDRFHEQFF.

This CDR3 reads CASSLRAGVSNEQFF. CDR3 in DNA: TGTGCCAGCAGTTTAAGAGCGGGAGTCAGCAATGAGCAGTTCTTC. The V gene is TRBV28, the J gene TRBJ2-1, with TRBD2 matching 8 bases. Germline V CDR1 and CDR2: MDHEN, SYDVKM. There are 15 residues in the CDR3. After removal of 2 bases from V and 6 bases from J, the junction contained 6 bases not matched to a gene.

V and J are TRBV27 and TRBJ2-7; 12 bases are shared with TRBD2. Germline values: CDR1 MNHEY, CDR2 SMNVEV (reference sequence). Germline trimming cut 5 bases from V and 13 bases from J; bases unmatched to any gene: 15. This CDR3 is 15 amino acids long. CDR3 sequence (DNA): TGTGCCAGCAGTCCCTCGACTAGCGGGAGTGTTGGAGTTTACTTC. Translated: CASSPSTSGSVGVYF.

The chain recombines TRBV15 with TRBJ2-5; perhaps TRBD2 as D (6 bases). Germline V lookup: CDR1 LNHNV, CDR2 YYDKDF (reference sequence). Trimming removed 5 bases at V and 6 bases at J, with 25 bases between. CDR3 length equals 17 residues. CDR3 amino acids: CATSSGAPLALQKTQYF. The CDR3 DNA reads TGTGCCACCAGCTCAGGAGCGCCTCTAGCGCTCCAGAAGACCCAGTACTTC.